These T cell receptor beta chains were read from a single sample in a study of a mutant IDH1 vaccine in newly diagnosed glioma. No antigens are known for them. TCRdb's copy holds only in-frame clones and misses some; the assay was immunoSEQ multiplex PCR. The sample records about 30,000 clones, 85% to 90% being singletons. The sample in question was PBMCs, obtained from a glioma patient whose treatment included an IDH1 peptide vaccine. Receptors were obtained from a man aged 40-49 years with glioma. Both conserved end residues are part of each CDR3. A D gene is named only where the DNA matches it firmly. Some rows have no size entry. The others give once, few or many, or a class for an expanded clone.

V gene: TRBV14; clone size: -; D gene: TRBD1; J gene: TRBJ1-1; CDR3 protein: CASSLQLQGARRDSNPAFF; CDR3 DNA: TGTGCCAGCAGCCTACAATTACAGGGGGCGCGAAGAGACTCCAATCCGGCTTTCTTT
V gene: TRBV27; clone size: -; D gene: -; J gene: TRBJ1-2; CDR3 protein: CASSLNRVGGYTF; CDR3 DNA: TGTGCCAGCAGTTTGAACAGGGTCGGGGGCTACACCTTC
V gene: TRBV9; clone size: -; D gene: TRBD2; J gene: TRBJ2-7; CDR3 protein: CASSGLAGAEQYF; CDR3 DNA: TGTGCCAGCAGCGGACTAGCGGGAGCCGAGCAGTACTTC
V gene: TRBV5-5; clone size: -; D gene: -; J gene: TRBJ1-1; CDR3 protein: CASSYLSEAFF; CDR3 DNA: TGTGCCAGCAGTTATTTATCCGAAGCTTTCTTT
V gene: TRBV28; clone size: once; D gene: -; J gene: TRBJ2-3; CDR3 protein: CASSFPGQGGDTQYF; CDR3 DNA: TGTGCCAGCAGTTTCCCGGGACAAGGTGGGGATACGCAGTATTTT
V gene: TRBV28; clone size: -; D gene: TRBD1; J gene: TRBJ1-2; CDR3 protein: CASSSHRTGLGGYTF; CDR3 DNA: TGTGCCAGCAGTTCCCACCGGACAGGGCTGGGAGGCTACACCTTC
V gene: TRBV6-5; clone size: -; D gene: TRBD2; J gene: TRBJ2-5; CDR3 protein: CASSLTSGMGETQYF; CDR3 DNA: TGTGCCAGCAGTTTGACTAGCGGGATGGGAGAGACCCAGTACTTC
V gene: TRBV28; clone size: -; D gene: -; J gene: TRBJ2-7; CDR3 protein: CASSLWGSYEQYF; CDR3 DNA: TGTGCCAGCAGTTTATGGGGCTCCTACGAGCAGTACTTC
V gene: TRBV7-2; clone size: -; D gene: -; J gene: TRBJ2-1; CDR3 protein: CASSSEGFSLSYNEQFF; CDR3 DNA: TGTGCCAGCAGCTCGGAGGGGTTTAGTTTATCCTACAATGAGCAGTTCTTC
V gene: TRBV28; clone size: -; D gene: -; J gene: TRBJ1-1; CDR3 protein: CASILGVGNFMNTEAFF; CDR3 DNA: TGTGCCAGCATTTTAGGAGTCGGGAATTTCATGAACACTGAAGCTTTCTTT
V gene: TRBV28; clone size: -; D gene: -; J gene: TRBJ1-2; CDR3 protein: CASSMGRAANYGYTF; CDR3 DNA: TGTGCCAGCAGTATGGGCAGGGCGGCTAACTATGGCTACACCTTC
V gene: TRBV9; clone size: -; D gene: -; J gene: TRBJ2-3; CDR3 protein: CASSARSTGTDTQYF; CDR3 DNA: TGTGCCAGCAGCGCCCGATCGACTGGCACAGATACGCAGTATTTT
V gene: TRBV19; clone size: -; D gene: -; J gene: TRBJ1-5; CDR3 protein: CASSPSVKVYSNQPQHF; CDR3 DNA: TGTGCCAGTAGTCCCTCGGTAAAGGTATATAGCAATCAGCCCCAGCATTTT
V gene: TRBV6-1; clone size: -; D gene: TRBD1; J gene: TRBJ1-2; CDR3 protein: CASSEFGQEYGYTF; CDR3 DNA: TGTGCCAGCAGTGAGTTCGGACAGGAATATGGCTACACCTTC
V gene: TRBV6-5; clone size: -; D gene: TRBD1; J gene: TRBJ2-5; CDR3 protein: CASSPGTVKETQYF; CDR3 DNA: TGTGCCAGCAGTCCCGGGACAGTTAAAGAGACCCAGTACTTC
V gene: TRBV4-3; clone size: -; D gene: -; J gene: TRBJ2-3; CDR3 protein: CASSQLRTFGDTQYF; CDR3 DNA: TGCGCCAGCAGCCAACTCCGGACTTTCGGAGATACGCAGTATTTT